Listed below are T cell receptor beta chains from one sample, sequenced in a study of tumor-infiltrating lymphocytes in primary liver carcinoma. TCRdb itself ran the multiplex PCR reads through MiXCR, one entry per CDR3 protein. The sample holds 90,000 to 150,000 distinct CDR3 sequences, around 70% seen once. Sequenced input: tumor-adjacent normal liver tissue. The receptor set was obtained from a woman in her sixties or seventies with primary liver carcinoma and hepatitis B virus infection. CDR3s include the opening cysteine and the closing phenylalanine or tryptophan. A D gene is named only where the DNA matches it firmly. Clone size, where shown, is once, few, many, or a class for clones that have expanded.

D	J	size	V	DNA	CDR3
-	TRBJ2-7	few	TRBV28	TGTGCCAGCAGTTTGGTTAGGTACGAGCAGTACTTC	CASSLVRYEQYF
-	TRBJ2-1	once	TRBV11-2	TGTGCCAGCAGCTTAGAGGGCTGGAGTGTGAGTGAGCATTTCTTC	CASSLEGWSVSEHFF
-	TRBJ2-1	-	TRBV6-5	TGTGCCAGCAGCCACAGACTAGAGGGTGAGCAGTTCTTC	CASSHRLEGEQFF
-	TRBJ2-3	-	TRBV28	TGTGCCAGCAGTTTTTCGGCCCTAACAGATACGCAGTATTTT	CASSFSALTDTQYF
TRBD1	TRBJ2-3	-	TRBV5-6	TGTGACAGCAGTTCCAGGGGGCGGTGGACAGATACGCGGTATTTT	CDSSSRGRWTDTRYF
-	TRBJ2-1	once	TRBV6-5	TGTGCAAGCAGTACGGGTGAGCTATACAATGAGCAGTTCTTC	CASSTGELYNEQFF
TRBD2	TRBJ2-1	-	TRBV11-3	TGTGTCAACAGCTTAGGAACTAGCGGGAAGCTTGAGTGGTTCTTC	CVNSLGTSGKLEWFF
-	TRBJ2-1	-	TRBV5-1	TGCACCAGCAGCTTGCAGCTAGCCCTAAGGAATGAGCAGTTCTTC	CTSSLQLALRNEQFF
-	TRBJ2-5	-	TRBV6-1	TGTGCCAGCGGTTGGACTAACAAAGAGACCCAGTACTTC	CASGWTNKETQYF
-	TRBJ2-1	once	TRBV6-6	TGTGCCAGCAGCCGGGAATCGTCGCAGTTTTTC	CASSRESSQFF
-	TRBJ2-2	-	TRBV11-3	TGTGCCAGCAGAACCAGGGTTAGGTACCGAACGAACACATGGGAGCTGTTTTTT	CASRTRVRYRTNTWELFF
TRBD2	TRBJ2-3	few	TRBV2	TGTGCCAGCGTAAAAGGCGGCCTAGCGGGCCACTCAGATACGCAGTATTTT	CASVKGGLAGHSDTQYF
TRBD1	TRBJ2-7	many	TRBV6-5	TGTGCCAGCAGTTTATCCGGGACAGGGCACTACGAGCAGTACTTC	CASSLSGTGHYEQYF
-	TRBJ2-7	-	TRBV11-2	TGTGCCAGCAGCTCTCATCTGGAACAGATTTACGAACAGTACTTC	CASSSHLEQIYEQYF
-	TRBJ1-5	-	TRBV18	TGTGCCAGCTCCACGGGGGATGATCAGCCCCAGCATTTT	CASSTGDDQPQHF
-	TRBJ2-3	-	TRBV29-1	TGCAGCGTTGAAGGAGCCACAGTTACGCAGTATTTT	CSVEGATVTQYF
TRBD1	TRBJ2-1	-	TRBV7-9	TGTGCCAGCAGCCCCCGGGACAGGGGTTGCGATGAGCAATTCTTC	CASSPRDRGCDEQFF
-	TRBJ2-1	many	TRBV28	TGTGCCAGCAGGCAGGGGGGCTTTAGGTCCTACAATGAGCAGTTCTTC	CASRQGGFRSYNEQFF
-	TRBJ1-2	medium-sized	TRBV11-2	TGTGCCAGCAGCTTAGAGGCAGGAGCTAACTATGGCTACACCTTC	CASSLEAGANYGYTF
-	TRBJ2-5	-	TRBV12-3/TRBV12-4	TGTGTCAGCGGTTTGGCTCTTCGAACCAAGGAGACCCAGTACTTC	CVSGLALRTKETQYF
-	TRBJ2-1	many	TRBV6-5	TGTGCCAGCAGTGCCCCTTACCGGGAGCAGTTCTTC	CASSAPYREQFF
-	TRBJ1-1	many	TRBV13	TGTGCCAGCAGCTTAGGCGGGGGGATGGCTTTCTTT	CASSLGGGMAFF
TRBD2	TRBJ2-1	-	TRBV11-2	TGTGCCAGCAGAGCGGGGGAGGCTGACAATGAGCAGTTCTTC	CASRAGEADNEQFF
TRBD1	TRBJ1-2	many	TRBV30	TGTGCCTGGAGGGATGAGGGGACAGGGAAGGGCTACACCTTC	CAWRDEGTGKGYTF
TRBD2	TRBJ2-3	once	TRBV30	TGTGCCTGGCAACCGGGACTAACACGCGCAGATATGCAGTGTTTT	CAWQPGLTRADMQCF
-	TRBJ2-2	-	TRBV15	TGTGCCACCAGCAGAGGCTCCGGGGAGCTGTTTTTT	CATSRGSGELFF
TRBD1	TRBJ2-7	-	TRBV15	TGTGCCACCAGCAAATCCCGGGACAGGGGTGCAGACGAGCAGTACTTC	CATSKSRDRGADEQYF
-	TRBJ2-3	few	TRBV7-9	TGTGCCAGCAGCAAGATCGGAGTGGGGCGGGGTGACACAGATACGCAGTATTTT	CASSKIGVGRGDTDTQYF
-	TRBJ2-5	once	TRBV11-2	TGTGCCTACAGTTCTACAGGGTTGGAGACCCAGTACTTC	CAYSSTGLETQYF